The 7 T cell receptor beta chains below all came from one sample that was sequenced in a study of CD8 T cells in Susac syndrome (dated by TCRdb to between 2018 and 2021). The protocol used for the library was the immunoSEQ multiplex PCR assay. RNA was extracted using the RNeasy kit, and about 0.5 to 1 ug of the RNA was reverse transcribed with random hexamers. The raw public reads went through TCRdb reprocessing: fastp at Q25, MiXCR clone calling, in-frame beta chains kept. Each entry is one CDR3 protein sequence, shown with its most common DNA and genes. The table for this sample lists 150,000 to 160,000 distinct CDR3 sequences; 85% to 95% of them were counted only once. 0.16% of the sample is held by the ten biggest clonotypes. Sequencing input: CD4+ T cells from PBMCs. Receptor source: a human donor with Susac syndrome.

The CDR3 spells CASSRDSTYEQYF. The CDR3 DNA sequence: TGCGCCAGCAGCCGGGACTCAACCTACGAGCAGTACTTC. This chain links TRBV23-1 with TRBJ2-7, with a weak D call TRBD2 (6 bases). TRBV23-1 is treated as an ORF (open reading frame) with a function not yet certain. The CDR3 runs to 13 residues. Trimming stripped 6 bases from V and 2 bases from J, with 11 bases between.

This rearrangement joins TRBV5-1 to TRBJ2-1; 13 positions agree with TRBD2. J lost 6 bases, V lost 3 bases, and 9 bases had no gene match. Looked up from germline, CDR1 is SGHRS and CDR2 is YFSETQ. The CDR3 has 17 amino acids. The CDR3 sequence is CASSSGLAGAPGNEQFF. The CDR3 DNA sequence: TGCGCCAGCAGCTCCGGACTAGCGGGGGCACCAGGCAATGAGCAGTTCTTC.

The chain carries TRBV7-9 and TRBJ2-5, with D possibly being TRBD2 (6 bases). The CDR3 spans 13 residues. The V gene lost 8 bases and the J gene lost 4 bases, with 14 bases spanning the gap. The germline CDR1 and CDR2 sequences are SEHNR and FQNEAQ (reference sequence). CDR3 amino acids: CASGGTLRETQYF. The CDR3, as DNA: TGTGCCAGCGGCGGGACCCTTCGAGAGACCCAGTACTTC.

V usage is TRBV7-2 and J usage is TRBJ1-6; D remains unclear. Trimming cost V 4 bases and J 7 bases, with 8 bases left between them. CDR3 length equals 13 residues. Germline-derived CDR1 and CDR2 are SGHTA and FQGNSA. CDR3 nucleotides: TGTGCCAGCAGCTATACACCCAATTCACCCCTCCACTTT. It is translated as CASSYTPNSPLHF. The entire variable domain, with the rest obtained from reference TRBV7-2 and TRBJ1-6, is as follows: GAGVSQSPSNKVTEKGKDVELRCDPISGHTALYWYRQSLGQGLEFLIYFQGNSAPDKSGLPSDRFSAERTGGSVSTLTIQRTQQEDSAVYLCASSYTPNSPLHFGNGTRLTVT.

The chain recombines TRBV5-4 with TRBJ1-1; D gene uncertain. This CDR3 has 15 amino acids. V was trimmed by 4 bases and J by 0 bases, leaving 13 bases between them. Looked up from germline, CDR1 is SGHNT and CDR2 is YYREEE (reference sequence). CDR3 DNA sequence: TGTGCCAGCAGCGTAGGACGGAACCTGAACACTGAAGCTTTCTTT. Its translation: CASSVGRNLNTEAFF.

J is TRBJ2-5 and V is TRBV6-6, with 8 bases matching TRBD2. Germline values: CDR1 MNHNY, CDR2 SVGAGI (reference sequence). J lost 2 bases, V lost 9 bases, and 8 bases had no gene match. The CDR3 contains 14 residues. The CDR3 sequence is CASRRLAGQETQYF. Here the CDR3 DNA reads TGTGCCAGTAGACGTTTAGCGGGGCAAGAGACCCAGTACTTC.

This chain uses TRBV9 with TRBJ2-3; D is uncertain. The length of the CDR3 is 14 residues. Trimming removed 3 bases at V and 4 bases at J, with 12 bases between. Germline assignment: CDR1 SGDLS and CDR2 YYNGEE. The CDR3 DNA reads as TGTGCCAGCAGCGACGAAAGGAACCCAGATACGCAGTATTTT. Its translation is CASSDERNPDTQYF. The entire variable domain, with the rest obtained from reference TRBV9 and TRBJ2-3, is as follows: DSGVTQTPKHLITATGQRVTLRCSPRSGDLSVYWYQQSLDQGLQFLIQYYNGEERAKGNILERFSAQQFPDLHSELNLSSLELGDSALYFCASSDERNPDTQYFGPGTRLTVL.